A single sample gave rise to the 32 T cell receptor beta chains below, sequenced in a study of CD8 T cells in ankylosing spondylitis. From the 5' RACE reads, TCRdb called clonotypes with MiXCR, one entry per CDR3 protein. This table holds about 360,000 distinct CDR3 sequences, approximately 22% found once. Sequencing was carried out using blood, either unsorted or a sorted T cell fraction (not recorded which). The source of these receptors is a male donor with ankylosing spondylitis or in good health (not recorded which).

The V gene is TRBV27, the J gene TRBJ1-2, with 8 positions matching TRBD1. Germline V lookup: CDR1 MNHEY, CDR2 SMNVEV (reference sequence). With V trimmed by 2 bases and J by 7 bases, 6 bases remained unmatched. This CDR3 is 14 amino acids long. CDR3 sequence (DNA): TGTGCCAGCAGTTTAACCCAGGGGGCTGGTGGCTACACCTTC. It translates to CASSLTQGAGGYTF.

The chain is built from TRBV20-1 and TRBJ2-5; D is uncertain. V was pared by 0 bases and J by 5 bases, with 7 bases between. The CDR3 runs 12 residues. Germline V gene sequence: CDR1 DFQATT, CDR2 SNEGSKA (reference sequence). The chain's CDR3 is CSAREALETQYF. The DNA of the CDR3 is TGCAGTGCTAGAGAGGCCCTCGAGACCCAGTACTTC.

J is TRBJ2-3 and V is TRBV6-4; 15 nucleotides line up with TRBD2. Germline CDR1 reads MRHNA; CDR2 reads SNTAGT. This CDR3 has 17 amino acids. V lost 3 bases, J lost 4 bases, and 5 bases stayed unmatched. CDR3 nucleotides: TGTGCCAGCAGTGAGGGACTAGCGGGGGGCCCGGCAGATACGCAGTATTTT. Its protein is CASSEGLAGGPADTQYF.

The chain uses TRBV27 and TRBJ2-7; D gene unclear. The germline V gene has CDR1 MNHEY and CDR2 SMNVEV (reference sequence). Trimming removed 0 bases from V and 1 base from J, with 10 bases in between. This CDR3 has 15 residues. CDR3: CASSLSIGGSYEQYF. CDR3 nucleotides: TGTGCCAGCAGTTTATCGATTGGCGGATCCTACGAGCAGTACTTC.

This rearrangement joins TRBV28 to TRBJ2-3; tentatively, D is TRBD1 (5 bases). CDR3 length: 18 residues. Germline V CDR1 and CDR2: MDHEN, SYDVKM. Trimming took off 3 bases at V and 0 bases at J, with 19 bases between the two ends. The CDR3 loop is CASSLVQGGQDSTDTQYF. CDR3 nucleotide sequence: TGTGCCAGCAGTTTGGTTCAGGGTGGGCAGGACAGCACAGATACGCAGTATTTT.

Details on this clonotype: A much larger clonotype is one base distant, so this may be a read error. The rearrangement joins TRBV27 to TRBJ2-2; D not resolved. CDR3 length: 13 residues. V dropped 0 bases and J dropped 5 bases, with 4 bases sitting between them. The germline V gene has CDR1 MNHEY and CDR2 SMNVEV (reference sequence). The CDR3 nucleotides are TGTGCCAGCAGTTTATCGAGGACCGGGGAGCTGTTTTTT. Translating gives CASSLSRTGELFF.

This clonotype showed up just a few times. The chain links TRBV24-1 to TRBJ2-5; TRBD2 aligns across 11 bases. CDR3 length equals 16 residues. Unmatched junction bases numbered 4, after V lost 3 bases and J lost 2 bases. Germline loops: CDR1 KGHDR, CDR2 SFDVKD. The CDR3: CATSDPLAGVQETQYF. Here the CDR3 DNA reads TGTGCCACCAGTGATCCACTAGCGGGAGTACAAGAGACCCAGTACTTC.

This clonotype was counted only a few times. This sequence joins TRBV20-1 and TRBJ1-5; D possibly corresponds to TRBD1 (6 bases). Germline V gene data show CDR1 as DFQATT and CDR2 as SNEGSKA (reference sequence). The CDR3 is 12 amino acids. Trimming removed 5 bases from V and 4 bases from J, with 9 bases in between. CDR3 sequence (DNA): TGCAGTGCTGAGGGGGGTAATCAGCCCCAGCATTTT. Protein sequence: CSAEGGNQPQHF.

Only a few counts were recorded for this clonotype. V usage is TRBV12-3 or TRBV12-4 and J usage is TRBJ2-5, with 9 bases identical to TRBD1. The CDR3 contains 16 residues. After removal of 6 bases from V and 5 bases from J, the junction contained 13 bases not matched to a gene. The CDR3 nucleotides read TGTGCCAGCAGCTTAACAGGGGGCTTGTGGGAGGAGACCCAGTACTTC. This encodes CASSLTGGLWEETQYF.

This clonotype was seen a few times. V is TRBV3-1 and J is TRBJ2-7; the D is unclear. Per germline, CDR1 LGHDT and CDR2 YNNKEL (reference sequence). V lost 0 bases and J 3 bases, leaving 9 bases between the germline ends. The CDR3 runs to 14 residues. The CDR3 is CASSQDDTGYEQYF. The CDR3 DNA sequence: TGTGCCAGCAGCCAAGACGACACCGGCTACGAGCAGTACTTC.

The V gene is TRBV7-2, the J gene TRBJ2-5, with TRBD2 as a possible D gene (5 bases). The CDR3 runs to 13 residues. Germline V CDR1 and CDR2: SGHTA, FQGNSA. V was cut by 5 bases and J by 4 bases, with 11 bases left in between. DNA of the CDR3: TGTGCCAGCAGCCATGGACTGATAGAGACCCAGTACTTC. As protein: CASSHGLIETQYF.

V usage is TRBV27 and J usage is TRBJ2-1, with a possible D match to TRBD2 (5 bases). The V gene lost 4 bases and the J gene lost 10 bases, with 17 bases spanning the gap. CDR3 length equals 14 residues. Germline V lookup: CDR1 MNHEY, CDR2 SMNVEV (reference sequence). The CDR3 DNA reads as TGTGCCAGCAGTTCCCCGGACTCGGAGAGAGAGCAGTTCTTC. Its protein is CASSSPDSEREQFF.

V and J are TRBV11-2 and TRBJ2-1; D call uncertain. Per the germline V gene, CDR1 is SGHAT and CDR2 is FQNNGV. The CDR3 totals 15 residues. The V end was cut by 5 bases, the J end by 3 bases, with 14 bases between. The CDR3 here is CASSQDPVGYNEQFF. For the CDR3, the DNA is TGTGCCAGCAGCCAAGATCCGGTGGGCTACAATGAGCAGTTCTTC.

This rearrangement joins TRBV12-3 or TRBV12-4 to TRBJ2-7; no firm D call. This CDR3 is 10 amino acids long. Trimming removed 6 bases from V and 6 bases from J, with 6 bases in between. The CDR3 DNA reads TGTGCCAGCAGCCCCATCGAGCAGTACTTC. The encoded protein is CASSPIEQYF.

This clonotype has more than one count but fewer than ten. The CDR3 loop is CASSLGQGSDTQYF. The CDR3 coding sequence is TGCGCCAGCAGCTTGGGACAGGGTTCAGATACGCAGTATTTT. The rearrangement joins TRBV5-1 to TRBJ2-3; 7 bases align to TRBD1. The length of the CDR3 is 14 residues. V was pared by 0 bases and J by 4 bases, with 2 bases of the junction left unmatched. The germline CDR1 and CDR2 sequences are SGHRS and YFSETQ.

This chain links TRBV7-8 with TRBJ2-7; either TRBD1 or TRBD2 may fit D (9 bases each). Germline V CDR1 and CDR2: SGHVS, FQNEAQ. Trimming left V 4 bases short and J 6 bases short, with 22 bases between. The CDR3 runs 16 residues. In DNA, the CDR3 is TGTGCCAGCAGCTCTAGCGGGACAGGGCTCGCTTCCGAGCAGTACTTC. Encoded protein: CASSSSGTGLASEQYF.

This clonotype was seen only a few times. This chain connects TRBV7-8 to TRBJ2-7, with D possibly matching TRBD1 (5 bases). Between the trimmed V and J ends, which lost 5 bases and 4 bases, there was a span of 9 bases. CDR1 is SGHVS, CDR2 FQNEAQ, per germline. CDR3 length: 12 amino acids. The CDR3 reads CASSVPGYEQYF. The CDR3 nucleotides read TGTGCCAGCAGCGTCCCAGGGTACGAGCAGTACTTC.

This clonotype was picked up a small number of times. The chain is built from TRBV10-2 and TRBJ2-7; D may correspond to TRBD1 or TRBD2 (5 bases each). CDR1 is WSHSY, CDR2 SAAADI, per germline. V gave up 5 bases and J gave up 2 bases, with 13 bases separating them. The CDR3 loop spans 14 amino acids. The CDR3 DNA sequence: TGCGCCAGCAGTACGGGACGGGTAGCCTACGAGCAGTACTTC. Its protein is CASSTGRVAYEQYF.

CDR3 in amino acids: CASSVGTGGADTQYF. Here the CDR3 DNA reads TGTGCCAGCAGCGTAGGGACAGGGGGCGCAGATACGCAGTATTTT. The rearrangement joins TRBV9 to TRBJ2-3, with 11 bases fitting TRBD1. CDR1 and CDR2 from the germline V gene are SGDLS and YYNGEE. The CDR3 has 15 amino acids. Trimming took 0 bases from V and 4 from J; bases not matched to a gene: 1.

This chain uses TRBV29-1 with TRBJ2-1; 7 bases are a match to TRBD2. The germline V gene has CDR1 SQVTM and CDR2 ANQGSEA. This CDR3 has 13 amino acids. V gave up 4 bases and J gave up 2 bases; unmatched junction bases: 2. The CDR3 coding sequence is TGCAGCGTTGTGGCGGGGGCCTACAATGAGCAGTTCTTC. The encoded protein is CSVVAGAYNEQFF.

In the case of this clonotype: The junction differs from germline at one of its ends, possibly a read error. The rearrangement uses TRBV7-7 and TRBJ2-1; D might be TRBD2 (7 bases). The germline V gene encodes CDR1 SSHAT and CDR2 FNYEAQ (reference sequence). This CDR3 has 15 amino acids. The CDR3, as DNA: TGTGCTAGCAGCTTAAACGTTCGGGGGGCGAATGAGCAGTTCTTC. The encoded protein is CASSLNVRGANEQFF. Filled out from reference TRBV7-7 and TRBJ2-1, the complete variable domain reads GAGVSQSPRYKVTKRGQDVTLRCDPISSHATLYWYQQALGQGPEFLTYFNYEAQPDKSGLPSDRFSAERPEGSISTLTIQRTEQRDSAMYRCASSLNVRGANEQFFGPGTRLTVL.

This rearrangement joins TRBV6-1 to TRBJ2-5, with TRBD2 as a possible D gene (6 bases). CDR1 and CDR2 from the germline V gene are MNHNS and SASEGT. CDR3 length: 13 residues. V lost 4 bases and J lost 6, with 12 bases in between. The CDR3 loop is CASSAVAEQTQYF. Written as DNA, the CDR3 is TGTGCCAGCAGTGCGGTAGCGGAGCAGACCCAGTACTTC.

The V call is TRBV12-3 or TRBV12-4, the J call TRBJ1-1; D uncertain. Trimming stripped 3 bases from V and 0 bases from J, with 8 bases between. The CDR3 totals 14 residues. The CDR3 sequence: CASSFVGLNTEAFF. In DNA form, the CDR3 reads TGTGCCAGCAGTTTCGTAGGGCTGAACACTGAAGCTTTCTTT.

The chain couples TRBV27 to TRBJ2-7; TRBD2 matches 7 bases. Germline values: CDR1 MNHEY, CDR2 SMNVEV (reference sequence). The trim removed 7 bases at V and 6 bases at J, leaving 12 bases unmatched. This CDR3 region has 14 residues. The CDR3 reads CASISSGVWGEQYF. The CDR3 region has the DNA TGTGCCAGCATTTCCAGCGGGGTCTGGGGCGAGCAGTACTTC.

This clonotype was found a few times. The chain recombines TRBV6-5 with TRBJ2-1; D is unclear. Deletions cut 2 bases from V and 7 bases from J, with 9 bases between. This CDR3 region has 13 residues. Germline CDR1 reads MNHEY; CDR2 reads SVGAGI. CDR3 region: CASSYREWNEQFF. CDR3 nucleotides: TGTGCCAGCAGTTACAGGGAATGGAATGAGCAGTTCTTC.

The chain recombines TRBV20-1 with TRBJ2-3, with no clear D. V lost 0 bases, J lost 2 bases, and 15 bases lay in between. CDR1 and CDR2 from the germline V gene are DFQATT and SNEGSKA (reference sequence). The CDR3 is 16 amino acids. The CDR3 reads CSAREYRAPYTDTQYF. CDR3 sequence (DNA): TGCAGTGCTAGAGAGTACCGAGCCCCTTACACAGATACGCAGTATTTT.

This clonotype was detected only a few times. V usage is TRBV18 and J usage is TRBJ1-5, with D unclear. CDR3 length: 15 residues. Deletions cut 2 bases from V and 0 bases from J, with 8 bases between. Germline lookup yields CDR1 KGHSH and CDR2 LQKENI. CDR3 residues: CASSPSFYSNQPQHF. In DNA, the CDR3 is TGTGCCAGCTCACCATCTTTCTATAGCAATCAGCCCCAGCATTTT.

This clonotype was counted a few times. The CDR3 is CASSRARNEQFF. CDR3 bases: TGTGCCAGCAGCCGGGCACGAAATGAGCAGTTCTTC. The chain uses TRBV12-3 or TRBV12-4 and TRBJ2-1, with D unclear. This CDR3 contains 12 residues. V dropped 6 bases and J dropped 7 bases, with 10 bases sitting between them.

The sample holds a few counts of this clonotype. The chain uses TRBV20-1 and TRBJ2-2; D may be TRBD2 (5 bases). The germline CDR1 and CDR2 sequences are DFQATT and SNEGSKA (reference sequence). V was clipped by 6 bases and J by 7 bases, with 9 bases between them. The CDR3 sequence is 11 residues long. CDR3 bases: TGCAGTGCCGAAGACTACGGGGAGCTGTTTTTT. This gives the protein CSAEDYGELFF.

This chain joins TRBV20-1 and TRBJ2-7; 8 bases map to TRBD1. Germline V gene data show CDR1 as DFQATT and CDR2 as SNEGSKA (reference sequence). The CDR3 extends over 14 amino acids. Trimming cost V 6 bases and J 3 bases; bases outside gene matches: 10. The CDR3 protein is CSAHTGTGSYEQYF. CDR3 nucleotide sequence: TGCAGTGCCCATACCGGGACAGGCAGCTACGAGCAGTACTTC.

This chain uses TRBV3-1 with TRBJ2-1; 7 positions match TRBD2. The germline CDR1 and CDR2 sequences are LGHDT and YNNKEL (reference sequence). CDR3 length: 17 amino acids. J was trimmed by 3 bases and V by 2 bases; bases with no gene match: 10. The CDR3 DNA reads TGTGCCAGCAGCCAACTACCCCCAGCGGGGTACTACAATGAGCAGTTCTTC. This translates into CASSQLPPAGYYNEQFF.

This clonotype appeared a few times. The rearrangement uses TRBV10-3 and TRBJ2-7; D is ambiguous. This CDR3 region has 12 residues. Germline V gene data show CDR1 as ENHRY and CDR2 as SYGVKD. V lost 2 bases and J lost 7, with 9 bases in between. The CDR3 spells CAISEPTVEQYF. CDR3 sequence (DNA): TGTGCCATCAGTGAGCCCACGGTAGAGCAGTACTTC.